The next 26 T cell receptor beta chains were all read from a single sample in a study of blood T cell repertoires in COVID-19 (dated by TCRdb to 2019 to 2021). The library was obtained by the immunoSEQ multiplex PCR assay. TCRdb took over this immuneACCESS table, retaining in-frame rearrangements with V and J assigned. Such tables are incomplete; in checked studies, under half of the missing clones stem from an unresolved V gene, and the remainder is unexplained. Here the sample has over 200,000 clones; about 90% occur a single time. 3% of the sample comes from the top ten. The sample consisted of peripheral blood. These TCRs come from a woman aged 25 to 39 who had recovered from COVID-19.

CDR3 amino acids: CASSPRRPSREEKLFF. DNA of the CDR3: TGTGCCAGCTCACCACGCCGGCCCTCTCGGGAGGAAAAACTGTTTTTT. The rearrangement joins TRBV18 to TRBJ1-4; D gene uncertain. The length of the CDR3 is 16 residues. The V end lost 1 base, the J end lost 8 bases, and 17 bases lay between the germline ends. Germline-derived CDR1 and CDR2 are KGHSH and LQKENI.

The V gene is TRBV6-6, the J gene TRBJ2-3; 9 nucleotides match TRBD2. CDR1 is MNHNY and CDR2 is SVGAGI in the germline V gene (reference sequence). This CDR3 is built from 13 residues. The V segment lost 11 bases and the J segment 3 bases; nucleotides outside the gene matches: 6. The CDR3 DNA reads as TGTGCCGGGCGGGGGGGATCAACAGATACGCAGTATTTT. Amino acids: CAGRGGSTDTQYF.

This clone was seen only a few times. This chain joins TRBV3-1 (or the pseudogene TRBV3-2) and TRBJ1-1, with D maybe TRBD1 (5 bases). This CDR3 is built from 14 residues. Trimming took off 3 bases at V and 7 bases at J, with 15 bases between the two ends. Germline values: CDR1 LGHDT, CDR2 YNNKEL (reference sequence). The CDR3 protein is CASSHSGGSSEAFF. The CDR3 DNA reads TGTGCCAGCAGCCATTCCGGGGGGAGTAGTGAAGCTTTCTTT.

The rearrangement joins TRBV9 to TRBJ1-1, with D uncertain. V was clipped by 4 bases and J by 6 bases, with 19 bases between them. Germline values: CDR1 SGDLS, CDR2 YYNGEE. The CDR3 has 15 residues. The CDR3 here is CASSPSGRATAEAFF. Written as DNA, the CDR3 is TGTGCCAGCAGCCCGAGCGGACGGGCGACTGCTGAAGCTTTCTTT. Variable domain in full (rest from reference TRBV9 and TRBJ1-1): DSGVTQTPKHLITATGQRVTLRCSPRSGDLSVYWYQQSLDQGLQFLIQYYNGEERAKGNILERFSAQQFPDLHSELNLSSLELGDSALYFCASSPSGRATAEAFFGQGTRLTVV.

V and J are TRBV12-5 and TRBJ1-2; D is possibly TRBD1 (5 bases). The CDR3 is made up of 16 amino acids. Germline V lookup: CDR1 LGHNT, CDR2 FRNRAP. V shed 1 base and J shed 6 bases, with 18 bases lying between them. The CDR3 spells CASGLAQGFRNNGYTF. In DNA, the CDR3 is TGTGCTAGTGGTTTGGCCCAGGGTTTTCGGAATAATGGCTACACCTTC.

The V gene is TRBV4-2, the J gene TRBJ1-5, with 7 bases identical to TRBD1. The CDR3 sequence is 18 residues long. J was trimmed by 0 bases and V by 1 base; bases with no gene match: 9. The germline V gene has CDR1 LGHNA and CDR2 YNFKEQ. CDR3 loop: CASSQGSGTDYSNQPQHF. CDR3 sequence (DNA): TGTGCCAGCAGCCAAGGGTCTGGGACAGACTATAGCAATCAGCCCCAGCATTTT.

The chain is built from TRBV5-4 and TRBJ2-2; 10 positions match TRBD2. The CDR3 extends over 17 amino acids. The germline CDR1 and CDR2 sequences are SGHNT and YYREEE (reference sequence). V lost 0 bases and J lost 2; bases outside the gene matches: 4. The CDR3 sequence: CASSLGLAGANTGELFF. The CDR3 DNA reads TGTGCCAGCAGCTTGGGGCTAGCGGGGGCTAACACCGGGGAGCTGTTTTTT.

Written as DNA, the CDR3 is TGTGCCAGCAGCTCTATAACAGGGAGCTCTGGAAACACCATATATTTT. Encoded protein: CASSSITGSSGNTIYF. The rearrangement joins TRBV7-9 to TRBJ1-3; D might be TRBD1 (6 bases). The germline V gene encodes CDR1 SEHNR and CDR2 FQNEAQ (reference sequence). CDR3 length: 16 residues. Trimming removed 4 bases at V and 0 bases at J, with 13 bases between.

This clone was seen a few times. The V gene is TRBV20-1, the J gene TRBJ1-1; possibly TRBD1 for D (6 bases). With 5 bases removed from V and 9 bases from J, the gap between germline ends came to 13 bases. Germline CDR1 and CDR2: DFQATT and SNEGSKA (reference sequence). The CDR3 is 11 amino acids. The CDR3: CSAWTAQQAFF. CDR3 DNA: TGCAGTGCTTGGACAGCCCAGCAAGCTTTCTTT.

This clone was observed once. J is TRBJ2-3 and V is TRBV5-1, with D possibly TRBD2 on 7 matching bases. This CDR3 is built from 14 residues. Germline V gene sequence: CDR1 SGHRS, CDR2 YFSETQ. Trimming pared 5 bases from V and 6 bases from J, leaving 16 bases between. This CDR3 reads CASRVGGPPDTQYF. The DNA for the CDR3 is TGCGCCAGCAGAGTGGGGGGGCCCCCGGATACGCAGTATTTT.

The chain carries TRBV5-1 and TRBJ2-5; the D gene is possibly TRBD2 (7 bases). V shed 0 bases and J shed 5 bases, with 14 bases lying between them. The CDR3 length is 15 residues. Germline loops: CDR1 SGHRS, CDR2 YFSETQ. CDR3 region: CASSLEGGGDETQYF. The CDR3 DNA sequence: TGCGCCAGCAGCTTGGAGGGAGGGGGGGACGAGACCCAGTACTTC.

The chain carries TRBV6-5 and TRBJ1-1; TRBD1 aligns across 7 bases. Germline-derived CDR1 and CDR2 are MNHEY and SVGAGI. V shed 6 bases and J 7 bases; nucleotides not matched to a gene: 8. This CDR3 is built from 13 residues. In DNA, the CDR3 is TGTGCCAGCAGCCGAATTCAGGGGGGTGAAGCTTTCTTT. This gives the protein CASSRIQGGEAFF.

This chain joins TRBV5-1 and TRBJ1-2; D call uncertain. Germline loops: CDR1 SGHRS, CDR2 YFSETQ. This CDR3 has 12 residues. The V end was cut by 4 bases, the J end by 6 bases, with 10 bases between. CDR3 DNA sequence: TGCGCCAGCAGCGCCCGCCGGGATGGCTACACCTTC. Amino acids: CASSARRDGYTF.

This clone has a handful of counts. This sequence joins TRBV20-1 and TRBJ2-3; 9 bases fit TRBD2. The germline V gene has CDR1 DFQATT and CDR2 SNEGSKA (reference sequence). This CDR3 region has 15 residues. The trim removed 3 bases at V and 2 bases at J, leaving 6 bases unmatched. The CDR3 sequence: CSASGLAINTDTQYF. The CDR3 region has the DNA TGCAGTGCTAGTGGACTAGCGATCAACACAGATACGCAGTATTTT.

V and J are TRBV6-1 and TRBJ2-7, with 8 bases lining up with TRBD1. Looked up from germline, CDR1 is MNHNS and CDR2 is SASEGT. V lost 3 bases to trimming and J lost 4 bases; unmatched junction nucleotides: 8. The CDR3 length is 15 residues. The CDR3 DNA sequence: TGTGCCAGCAGTGATGGACAGGGTCAAAGGTACGAGCAGTACTTC. It specifies CASSDGQGQRYEQYF.

The rearrangement uses TRBV27 and TRBJ1-2; 8 bases align to TRBD1. V was clipped by 3 bases and J by 7 bases; unmatched bases: 7. The germline CDR1 and CDR2 sequences are MNHEY and SMNVEV (reference sequence). This CDR3 has 14 amino acids. The CDR3 region has the DNA TGTGCCAGCAGTTTTCGGAGTGGACAGGGTGGCTACACCTTC. Amino acids: CASSFRSGQGGYTF.

The V gene is TRBV7-2, the J gene TRBJ1-1; D might be TRBD1 (5 bases). The CDR3 spans 16 residues. With 1 base removed from V and 1 base from J, the gap between germline ends came to 13 bases. CDR1 is SGHTA, CDR2 FQGNSA, per germline. The CDR3 bases are TGTGCCAGCAGCTTAGTGGGGGGTTTCGGGAACACTGAAGCTTTCTTT. Its translation is CASSLVGGFGNTEAFF. The full variable domain, in which reference TRBV7-2 and TRBJ1-1 provide the parts outside the CDR3, is GAGVSQSPSNKVTEKGKDVELRCDPISGHTALYWYRQSLGQGLEFLIYFQGNSAPDKSGLPSDRFSAERTGGSVSTLTIQRTQQEDSAVYLCASSLVGGFGNTEAFFGQGTRLTVV.

V and J are TRBV6-5 and TRBJ1-4, with D unresolved. Germline V gene lookup returns CDR1 MNHEY and CDR2 SVGAGI. The CDR3 contains 13 residues. V was cut by 8 bases and J by 7 bases, with 14 bases left in between. For the CDR3, the DNA is TGTGCCAGCCGAGGGCCTAATAGTGAAAAACTGTTTTTT. This encodes CASRGPNSEKLFF.

The rearrangement links TRBV2 to TRBJ2-7, with D possibly TRBD2 on 6 matching bases. The CDR3 loop spans 13 amino acids. The germline gives CDR1 SNHLY, CDR2 FYNNEI. Trimming removed 8 bases from V and 0 bases from J, with 11 bases in between. The CDR3 loop reads CASRDSHSYEQYF. The DNA of the CDR3 is TGTGCCAGCCGGGACTCCCACTCCTACGAGCAGTACTTC.

The chain links TRBV18 to TRBJ1-2, with D perhaps TRBD1 (6 bases). V lost 3 bases, J lost 4 bases, and 27 bases lay in between. CDR1 and CDR2 from the germline V gene are KGHSH and LQKENI. This CDR3 contains 19 residues. DNA for the CDR3: TGTGCCAGCTCACCCGGCGGGAGAACAGGGACGGGGAAAGGCTATGGCTACACCTTC. Translating it yields CASSPGGRTGTGKGYGYTF.

Remarks on this clone: This same CDR3 is encoded by further DNA sequences in the sample. This chain uses TRBV5-1 with TRBJ2-5, with 15 nucleotides matching TRBD2. This CDR3 comprises 16 residues. The ends lost 4 bases at V and 5 bases at J; junction bases unmatched: 6. From germline, CDR1 is SGHRS and CDR2 YFSETQ. The CDR3 coding sequence is TGCGCCAGCAGCCCGGGACTAGCGGGGGGCTCGGAGACCCAGTACTTC. Protein: CASSPGLAGGSETQYF. The full variable domain, rest sourced from reference TRBV5-1 and TRBJ2-5, is KAGVTQTPRYLIKTRGQQVTLSCSPISGHRSVSWYQQTPGQGLQFLFEYFSETQRNKGNFPGRFSGRQFSNSRSEMNVSTLELGDSALYLCASSPGLAGGSETQYFGPGTRLLVL.

The genes are TRBV27 and TRBJ2-7, with 7 bases aligning to TRBD1. Looked up from germline, CDR1 is MNHEY and CDR2 is SMNVEV (reference sequence). V was pared by 4 bases and J by 5 bases, with 5 bases of the junction left unmatched. The CDR3 contains 13 residues. CDR3 DNA: TGTGCCAGCAGTTCCACAGGGGTCCACGAGCAGTACTTC. Protein sequence: CASSSTGVHEQYF.

This chain links TRBV5-4 with TRBJ1-5; 9 nucleotides match TRBD1. Germline V gene data show CDR1 as SGHNT and CDR2 as YYREEE (reference sequence). This CDR3 is built from 15 residues. V lost 5 bases to trimming and J lost 5 bases; unmatched junction nucleotides: 8. The CDR3 here is CASRPGQGKDQPQHF. CDR3 in DNA: TGTGCCAGCAGACCGGGACAGGGAAAGGATCAGCCCCAGCATTTT.

V and J are TRBV14 and TRBJ1-3; TRBD1 might be the D (6 bases). CDR1 SGHDN and CDR2 FVKESK come from the germline V gene. The CDR3 spans 14 residues. With 4 bases removed from V and 2 bases from J, the gap between germline ends came to 9 bases. The DNA for the CDR3 is TGTGCCAGCAGCCCCAGGACAGCTGGAAACACCATATATTTT. Translating it yields CASSPRTAGNTIYF.

V gene TRBV2 combines with J gene TRBJ2-5; TRBD2 agrees at 12 bases. The V gene's germline CDR1 is SNHLY and CDR2 FYNNEI. V lost 8 bases and J lost 2; bases outside the gene matches: 3. The CDR3 totals 14 residues. CDR3: CASRTSGAQETQYF. The CDR3 coding sequence is TGTGCCAGCCGGACTAGCGGGGCACAAGAGACCCAGTACTTC.

The genes are TRBV30 and TRBJ2-2; 8 bases match TRBD2. Losses at the gene ends were 4 bases for V and 3 bases for J; bases not matched to a gene: 7. Germline lookup yields CDR1 GTSNPN and CDR2 SVGIG (reference sequence). The CDR3 is made up of 15 amino acids. The CDR3 loop is CAWNGLAWDTGELFF. The CDR3 DNA sequence: TGTGCCTGGAATGGACTAGCTTGGGACACCGGGGAGCTGTTTTTT.